These T cell receptor beta chains were read from a single sample in a study of neurological immune-mediated disorders. TCRdb called the 5' RACE reads again in MiXCR, with one record for every CDR3 protein. The table lists approximately 49,000 distinct CDR3 sequences, 8% to 10% of them singletons. The specimen was PBMCs. All receptors derive from a woman in her thirties or forties in good health. Both conserved end residues are part of each CDR3. A D gene is named only where the DNA matches it firmly. Part of the rows lack a size; the others show once, few, many or a class for expanded clones.

size	D	V	J	CDR3	DNA
many	TRBD2	TRBV20-1	TRBJ2-3	CSARANSLAGDHTQYF	TGCAGTGCTAGAGCCAATTCGCTAGCGGGGGACCATACGCAGTATTTT
many	-	TRBV5-1	TRBJ1-5	CASSLLGGVSNQPQHF	TGCGCCAGCAGCCTCCTCGGAGGGGTTAGCAATCAGCCCCAGCATTTT
many	-	TRBV29-1	TRBJ1-2	CSVEVRGNSGYTF	TGCAGCGTTGAGGTCAGGGGAAACAGTGGCTACACCTTC
many	TRBD2	TRBV24-1	TRBJ2-5	CATSHSGRAYETQYF	TGTGCCACCAGCCATAGCGGGAGGGCCTATGAGACCCAGTACTTC
many	-	TRBV7-8	TRBJ1-6	CASSRFTYNSPLHF	TGTGCCAGCAGCCGATTCACTTATAATTCACCCCTCCACTTT
many	-	TRBV5-1	TRBJ2-1	CASSLGLYNEQFF	TGCGCCAGCAGCTTGGGACTGTACAATGAGCAGTTCTTC
many	TRBD1	TRBV6-5	TRBJ2-3	CASSPSTRRQGCTQYF	TGTGCCAGCAGTCCGTCGACGAGACGACAGGGTTGTACGCAGTATTTT
many	TRBD1	TRBV6-1	TRBJ2-3	CASGRQGRAQYF	TGTGCCAGCGGTAGACAGGGGCGGGCGCAGTATTTT
once	TRBD1	TRBV6-1	TRBJ2-7	CAITVTGGAEQYF	TGTGCCATCACCGTGACAGGGGGGGCCGAGCAGTACTTC
many	TRBD1	TRBV7-2	TRBJ1-4	CASSSQGAGEKLFF	TGTGCCAGCAGCTCCCAGGGGGCAGGAGAAAAACTGTTTTTT
many	-	TRBV7-3	TRBJ1-1	CASSLDGEATEAFF	TGTGCCAGCAGCTTAGACGGGGAGGCCACTGAAGCTTTCTTT
many	TRBD2	TRBV20-1	TRBJ2-3	CSAKHVTSGGAFDTQYF	TGCAGTGCCAAACATGTGACTAGCGGGGGGGCCTTCGATACGCAGTATTTT
-	-	TRBV9	TRBJ1-1	CASSLGRPLDTESFF	TGTGCCAGCAGCCTCGGGCGTCCGCTGGACACTGAATCTTTCTTT
many	-	TRBV5-5	TRBJ1-1	CASSLKTGTAQNTEAFF	TGTGCCAGCAGCTTGAAAACGGGGACCGCTCAGAACACTGAAGCTTTCTTT
-	-	TRBV10-3	TRBJ2-7	CAIRAGYEQYF	TGTGCCATCAGGGCAGGCTACGAGCAGTACTTC
many	-	TRBV5-1	TRBJ2-3	CASRSGSTDTQYF	TGCGCCAGCAGATCTGGTAGCACAGATACGCAGTATTTT
many	TRBD1	TRBV7-2	TRBJ1-1	CASSLGTAREAFF	TGTGCCAGCAGCCTTGGGACAGCTAGAGAAGCTTTCTTT
many	-	TRBV7-2	TRBJ2-3	CASSRGQKRTDTQYF	TGTGCCAGCAGCCGCGGACAGAAGCGGACAGATACGCAGTATTTT
many	-	TRBV12-3/TRBV12-4	TRBJ1-3	CASSSSMRSGNTIYF	TGTGCCAGCAGTTCTTCTATGCGCTCTGGAAACACCATATATTTT
few	TRBD2	TRBV24-1	TRBJ2-3	CSTSDSRGLASVDTQYF	TGTTCCACCAGTGATTCTAGGGGACTAGCGTCGGTAGATACGCAGTATTTT
many	TRBD1	TRBV9	TRBJ1-4	CASSAGTGYEKLFF	TGTGCCAGCAGCGCAGGGACAGGGTATGAAAAACTGTTTTTT
many	-	TRBV4-3	TRBJ1-2	CASSQVGMDGYTF	TGCGCCAGCAGCCAAGTAGGAATGGATGGCTACACCTTC
many	TRBD1	TRBV5-1	TRBJ2-2	CASLETTGGFTGELFF	TGCGCCAGCCTCGAAACGACAGGGGGTTTCACCGGGGAGCTGTTTTTT
many	-	TRBV7-2	TRBJ1-2	CASSPRTVNYGYTF	TGTGCCAGCAGCCCCAGGACAGTCAACTATGGCTACACCTTC
many	TRBD1	TRBV9	TRBJ1-1	CASSASGTGDTEAFF	TGTGCCAGCAGCGCATCCGGGACAGGAGACACTGAAGCTTTCTTT
many	-	TRBV29-1	TRBJ2-7	CSVGGPYEQYF	TGCAGCGTTGGAGGCCCGTACGAGCAGTACTTC
many	TRBD2	TRBV6-5	TRBJ2-7	CASRNTPGLVREQYF	TGTGCCAGCAGAAATACCCCGGGACTAGTACGCGAGCAGTACTTC
many	-	TRBV7-3	TRBJ1-1	CASSLMLNTEAFF	TGTGCCAGCAGCTTAATGTTGAACACTGAAGCTTTCTTT
medium-sized	-	TRBV6-2/TRBV6-3	TRBJ2-7	CASSRMGYVLDEQYF	TGTGCCAGCAGCCGTATGGGGTACGTTCTCGACGAGCAGTACTTC
many	TRBD2	TRBV10-3	TRBJ2-2	CANSGLAGNTGELFF	TGTGCCAATTCCGGACTAGCGGGGAACACCGGGGAGCTGTTTTTT
many	TRBD1	TRBV5-1	TRBJ2-1	CASSPSGTGSSYNEQFF	TGCGCCAGCAGCCCAAGTGGGACAGGGAGCTCCTACAATGAGCAGTTCTTC
many	TRBD2	TRBV27	TRBJ2-1	CASTLSGYSYNEQFF	TGTGCCAGCACCCTTAGCGGGTACTCCTACAATGAGCAGTTCTTC
many	-	TRBV11-2	TRBJ1-2	CASSATANYGYTF	TGTGCCAGCAGCGCGACAGCGAACTATGGCTACACCTTC
few	TRBD1	TRBV9	TRBJ2-7	CASSGPGTGGEQYF	TGTGCCAGCAGCGGCCCCGGGACAGGTGGCGAGCAGTACTTC
many	-	TRBV18	TRBJ1-1	CASSPRGQTRGATEAFF	TGTGCCAGCTCACCACGGGGTCAGACTAGGGGAGCAACTGAAGCTTTCTTT
many	-	TRBV3-1	TRBJ1-1	CASSQSPGDLAEAFF	TGTGCCAGCAGCCAATCTCCAGGGGATTTGGCTGAAGCTTTCTTT
many	TRBD1	TRBV7-2	TRBJ1-5	CASSPHFDRGNQPQHF	TGTGCCAGCAGCCCCCACTTCGACAGGGGCAATCAGCCCCAGCATTTT
many	TRBD1	TRBV5-1	TRBJ2-5	CASSLGTVQETQYF	TGCGCCAGCAGCCTAGGGACAGTTCAAGAGACCCAGTACTTC
many	TRBD1	TRBV7-9	TRBJ2-7	CASSLAQGQAGLEQYF	TGTGCCAGCAGCTTGGCCCAGGGACAGGCGGGGCTCGAGCAGTACTTC
many	-	TRBV9	TRBJ2-7	CASSVDHQGPRYEQYF	TGTGCCAGCAGCGTAGACCATCAGGGGCCGCGCTACGAGCAGTACTTC
many	-	TRBV5-1	TRBJ2-1	CASSLAGGSDEQFF	TGCGCCAGCAGCTTGGCGGGGGGCTCCGATGAGCAGTTCTTC
-	TRBD2	TRBV20-1	TRBJ2-5	CSGQTSGRAQETQYF	TGCAGTGGCCAGACTAGCGGGAGGGCCCAAGAGACCCAGTACTTC
-	-	TRBV5-1	TRBJ2-2	CASNSDLTVANTGELFF	TGCGCCAGCAACTCCGACTTGACAGTCGCGAACACCGGGGAGCTGTTTTTT
many	-	TRBV29-1	TRBJ2-3	CSATQGSTDTQYF	TGCAGCGCTACTCAGGGGTCCACAGATACGCAGTATTTT
many	-	TRBV21-1	TRBJ1-3	CASSNLVGGNTIYF	TGTGCCAGCAGCAACCTCGTTGGTGGAAACACCATATATTTT
many	TRBD1	TRBV5-1	TRBJ1-3	CASSPGQGDGNTIYF	TGCGCCAGCAGCCCGGGACAGGGTGATGGAAACACCATATATTTT
many	-	TRBV12-3/TRBV12-4	TRBJ2-5	CASSLNGETQYF	TGTGCCAGCAGTTTAAACGGAGAGACCCAGTACTTC
many	-	TRBV20-1	TRBJ1-1	CSARSVRDWTILEAFF	TGCAGTGCTAGATCGGTTAGGGACTGGACGATACTGGAAGCTTTCTTT
many	-	TRBV6-4	TRBJ1-2	CASSYGGSPKVGYTF	TGTGCCAGCAGCTACGGGGGCAGCCCAAAGGTTGGCTACACCTTC
few	-	TRBV5-1	TRBJ2-5	CASSWGAGETQYF	TGCGCCAGCAGCTGGGGGGCCGGGGAGACCCAGTACTTC
many	TRBD1	TRBV20-1	TRBJ2-7	CSARTGGTTYEQYF	TGCAGTGCAAGAACAGGGGGAACTACCTACGAGCAGTACTTC
many	-	TRBV5-6	TRBJ1-5	CASSVGLGRDQPQHF	TGTGCCAGCAGCGTGGGGCTAGGGCGGGACCAGCCCCAGCATTTT
many	TRBD1	TRBV10-3	TRBJ2-3	CAISETGGTDTQYF	TGTGCCATCAGTGAGACAGGGGGCACAGATACGCAGTATTTT
many	-	TRBV5-1	TRBJ2-5	CASSLGPGMETQYF	TGCGCCAGCAGCTTGGGGCCCGGGATGGAGACCCAGTACTTC